These 30 T cell receptor beta chains were sequenced from one sample in a study of a mutant IDH1 vaccine in newly diagnosed glioma. Time point defined: week 5, during vaccination. It was 300 ug of mutant IDH1 20-mer peptide that made up each vaccine dose, given with topical imiquimod. Their specific antigens are unknown. Measured with immunoSEQ multiplex PCR; TCRdb has only the in-frame clones, and not every one. The data show about 42,000 clones, with around 85% seen just once and 1.7% held by the top ten. Source: PBMCs, taken from a glioma patient whose treatment included an IDH1 peptide vaccine. Receptor source: a man in his forties with glioma.

V and J are TRBV29-1 and TRBJ2-1; 8 positions agree with TRBD1. Per germline, CDR1 SQVTM and CDR2 ANQGSEA. V dropped 6 bases and J dropped 3; count of bases not matched to a gene: 4. This CDR3 is built from 13 residues. CDR3 nucleotide sequence: TGCAGCGTCGACAGGGGCAGCTACAATGAGCAGTTCTTC. The encoded protein is CSVDRGSYNEQFF.

V usage is TRBV7-6 and J usage is TRBJ1-2; possible D gene TRBD1, 6 bases. V was clipped by 5 bases and J by 2 bases, with 9 bases between them. CDR3 length: 13 residues. Germline V gene data show CDR1 as SGHVS and CDR2 as FNYEAQ. The CDR3 spells CASSQDRNYGYTF. The CDR3 DNA reads as TGTGCCAGCAGCCAGGACAGAAACTATGGCTACACCTTC.

The V call is TRBV2, the J call TRBJ2-7, with TRBD1 matching over 8 bases. The CDR3 loop spans 15 amino acids. V lost 3 bases, J lost 5 bases, and 9 bases stayed unmatched. Germline V gene sequence: CDR1 SNHLY, CDR2 FYNNEI. CDR3 loop: CASSERQGNRDEQYF. The CDR3 DNA follows: TGTGCCAGCAGTGAGAGACAGGGGAATCGGGACGAGCAGTACTTC. The entire variable domain, with the rest obtained from reference TRBV2 and TRBJ2-7, is as follows: EPEVTQTPSHQVTQMGQEVILRCVPISNHLYFYWYRQILGQKVEFLVSFYNNEISEKSEIFDDQFSVERPDGSNFTLKIRSTKLEDSAMYFCASSERQGNRDEQYFGPGTRLTVT.

The chain joins TRBV6-5 to TRBJ2-3, with 8 bases aligning to TRBD2. V dropped 3 bases and J dropped 4; count of bases not matched to a gene: 3. Germline CDR1 reads MNHEY; CDR2 reads SVGAGI. CDR3 length: 14 residues. The CDR3, as DNA: TGTGCCAGCAGTTATATGCGGGAGGCAGATACGCAGTATTTT. Translation gives CASSYMREADTQYF.

The rearrangement uses TRBV10-3 and TRBJ1-5; 9 bases map to TRBD1. Germline CDR1 is ENHRY and CDR2 is SYGVKD. This CDR3 has 13 amino acids. J gave up 7 bases and V 8 bases, and 6 bases lay outside the gene matches. The CDR3 DNA follows: TGTGCCATCCGGGACAGGGAGAACCAGCCCCAGCATTTT. Protein sequence: CAIRDRENQPQHF.

The J gene is TRBJ2-1, the V gene TRBV7-9; 8 bases align to TRBD2. The CDR3 length is 15 residues. With V trimmed by 3 bases and J by 5 bases, 6 bases remained unmatched. CDR1 SEHNR and CDR2 FQNEAQ come from the germline V gene (reference sequence). The CDR3 DNA sequence: TGTGCCAGCAGCTTTGGCGCGGGAGGTAACAATGAGCAGTTCTTC. This encodes CASSFGAGGNNEQFF.

A remark on this clone: This likely comes from a read error, as the CDR3 has no conserved phenylalanine or tryptophan at its end. Because the CDR3's place on the DNA is in doubt, the DNA is left out and the CDR3 is given as listed by TCRdb. The chain uses TRBV7-9 and TRBJ2-7. The germline gives CDR1 SEHNR, CDR2 FQNEAQ (reference sequence). The CDR3 has 15 residues if both end residues are counted. The CDR3 loop reads CASSIISPGRLNLVL.

A single count supports this clone. The CDR3 coding sequence is TGTGCCAGCAGCTTATATACTACGCAAGAGACCCAGTACTTC. Encoded protein: CASSLYTTQETQYF. This chain links TRBV7-2 with TRBJ2-5; D not certain. V lost 2 bases, J lost 2 bases, and 9 bases lay in between. The CDR3 is made up of 14 amino acids. CDR1 SGHTA and CDR2 FQGNSA come from the germline V gene.

This rearrangement joins TRBV5-6 to TRBJ2-5; 12 bases match TRBD2. CDR3 length equals 14 residues. V lost 4 bases and J lost 5; bases outside the gene matches: 3. Germline V gene sequence: CDR1 SGHDT, CDR2 YYEEEE. The CDR3 nucleotides read TGTGCCAGCAGCCCTAGCGGGAGGGACGAGACCCAGTACTTC. Residues: CASSPSGRDETQYF.

This clone has just one count. The chain has TRBV14 and TRBJ2-1; weak D call: TRBD2 (6 bases). The germline V gene has CDR1 SGHDN and CDR2 FVKESK. Trimming pared 0 bases from V and 3 bases from J, leaving 21 bases between. The CDR3 length is 19 residues. This CDR3 reads CASSQEFFAGRPLYNEQFF. In nucleotides, the CDR3 is TGTGCCAGCAGCCAAGAGTTCTTCGCGGGACGACCCCTCTACAATGAGCAGTTCTTC.

The rearrangement uses TRBV7-9 and TRBJ1-5, with D possibly being TRBD1 (5 bases). CDR3 length: 16 amino acids. Germline CDR1 reads SEHNR; CDR2 reads FQNEAQ (reference sequence). Trimming removed 1 base at V and 6 bases at J, with 16 bases between. The CDR3 loop reads CASSLELGRVGQPQHF. CDR3 in DNA: TGTGCCAGCAGCTTAGAGTTAGGCAGGGTAGGTCAGCCCCAGCATTTT.

V is TRBV5-1 and J is TRBJ2-1; the D gene could be TRBD1 or TRBD2 (6 bases each). The length of the CDR3 is 15 residues. Trimming shortened V by 5 bases and J by 6 bases, and 18 bases separated the two germline ends. Germline CDR1 and CDR2: SGHRS and YFSETQ. The CDR3 DNA is TGCGCCAGCAGAGTCTCAGGAAGGGGGGTCAATGAGCAGTTCTTC. Its translation: CASRVSGRGVNEQFF.

V usage is TRBV18 and J usage is TRBJ1-2; 7 nucleotides align to TRBD1. J was trimmed by 5 bases and V by 6 bases; bases with no gene match: 15. The CDR3 runs to 16 residues. CDR1 is KGHSH, CDR2 LQKENI, per germline. CDR3 amino acids: CASSPGQRARGYGYTF. The CDR3 region has the DNA TGTGCCAGCTCGCCGGGACAGAGGGCGAGGGGGTATGGCTACACCTTC.

The chain carries TRBV20-1 and TRBJ2-3, with D unclear. The V end was cut by 6 bases, the J end by 4 bases, with 8 bases between. Germline V CDR1 and CDR2: DFQATT, SNEGSKA (reference sequence). The CDR3 length is 11 residues. DNA for the CDR3: TGCAGTGCCCCCGGACCAGATACGCAGTATTTT. Its translation is CSAPGPDTQYF.

The chain carries TRBV6-4 and TRBJ1-5, with D uncertain. V was pared by 9 bases and J by 5 bases, with 26 bases between. The CDR3 extends over 17 amino acids. Germline CDR1 is MRHNA and CDR2 is SNTAGT. The CDR3 sequence is CARPFSLGFNKDQPQHF. CDR3 bases: TGTGCCAGGCCCTTCTCCCTCGGTTTCAACAAGGATCAGCCCCAGCATTTT.

V and J are TRBV5-6 and TRBJ1-2, with D perhaps TRBD1 (5 bases). Deletions cut 4 bases from V and 4 bases from J, with 11 bases between. CDR3 length: 13 residues. The germline CDR1 and CDR2 sequences are SGHDT and YYEEEE. CDR3 amino acids: CASSGDGPYGYTF. The CDR3 nucleotides read TGTGCCAGCAGCGGGGACGGACCCTATGGCTACACCTTC.

CDR3: CASSLTSGKETQYF. CDR3 nucleotides: TGTGCCAGCAGCTTAACTAGCGGGAAGGAGACCCAGTACTTC. V and J are TRBV7-2 and TRBJ2-5; TRBD2 matches at 10 bases. The CDR3 spans 14 residues. The germline CDR1 and CDR2 sequences are SGHTA and FQGNSA. With V trimmed by 2 bases and J by 5 bases, 2 bases remained unmatched.

This chain joins TRBV9 and TRBJ2-7; D call uncertain. V lost 0 bases and J 4 bases, leaving 17 bases between the germline ends. This CDR3 has 16 amino acids. The germline V gene encodes CDR1 SGDLS and CDR2 YYNGEE. CDR3 nucleotides: TGTGCCAGCAGCGTAGCACCTTTCGAAGGCGGATACGAGCAGTACTTC. As protein: CASSVAPFEGGYEQYF. The full variable domain, in which reference TRBV9 and TRBJ2-7 provide the parts outside the CDR3, is DSGVTQTPKHLITATGQRVTLRCSPRSGDLSVYWYQQSLDQGLQFLIQYYNGEERAKGNILERFSAQQFPDLHSELNLSSLELGDSALYFCASSVAPFEGGYEQYFGPGTRLTVT.

The chain employs TRBV7-2 and TRBJ1-1; possible D gene TRBD1, 5 bases. The CDR3 covers 15 residues. The germline gives CDR1 SGHTA, CDR2 FQGNSA. Trimming took off 2 bases at V and 4 bases at J, with 14 bases between the two ends. This CDR3 is CASSLTAGLTTEAFF. The CDR3 DNA reads as TGTGCCAGCAGCTTAACGGCAGGGCTAACCACTGAAGCTTTCTTT.

CDR3 in amino acids: CASRITGTEEQFF. CDR3 coding DNA: TGTGCCAGTAGGATTACCGGGACCGAAGAGCAGTTCTTC. This sequence joins TRBV19 and TRBJ2-1; D may correspond to TRBD1 or TRBD2 (5 bases each). This CDR3 has 13 residues. Deletions cut 6 bases from V and 10 bases from J, with 16 bases between. Per germline, CDR1 LNHDA and CDR2 SQIVND (reference sequence).

The chain employs TRBV25-1 and TRBJ1-1, with 7 bases that match TRBD1. Germline V lookup: CDR1 MGHDK, CDR2 SYGVNS. V lost 7 bases, J lost 5 bases, and 4 bases stayed unmatched. CDR3 length: 12 amino acids. The CDR3 sequence is CASIRGGTEAFF. As DNA, the CDR3 is TGTGCCAGCATCAGGGGGGGGACTGAAGCTTTCTTT. Based on the CDR3 plus reference TRBV25-1 and TRBJ1-1, the full variable domain is EADIYQTPRYLVIGTGKKITLECSQTMGHDKMYWYQQDPGMELHLIHYSYGVNSTEKGDLSSESTVSRIRTEHFPLTLESARPSHTSQYLCASIRGGTEAFFGQGTRLTVV.

The chain carries TRBV14 and TRBJ2-2, with D possibly being TRBD1 (6 bases). Between the trimmed V and J ends, which lost 3 bases and 4 bases, there was a span of 15 bases. CDR1 SGHDN and CDR2 FVKESK come from the germline V gene. This CDR3 spans 16 amino acids. The CDR3 region is CASSHVGTRTTGELFF. The CDR3 coding sequence is TGTGCCAGCAGCCACGTAGGGACAAGGACCACCGGGGAGCTGTTTTTT.

The CDR3: CASSISRTATSNEQFF. CDR3 nucleotide sequence: TGTGCCAGTAGTATATCGAGAACAGCGACCAGCAATGAGCAGTTCTTC. This rearrangement joins TRBV19 to TRBJ2-1; unclear D gene. Trimming cost V 2 bases and J 6 bases, with 17 bases left between them. The CDR3 has 16 amino acids. Germline values: CDR1 LNHDA, CDR2 SQIVND (reference sequence).

The count of this clone is one. The chain couples TRBV7-3 to TRBJ2-2; D ambiguous. The CDR3 runs to 15 residues. V lost 5 bases, J lost 5 bases, and 15 bases lay in between. Germline V CDR1 and CDR2: SGHTA, FQGTGA. The CDR3: CASSARSMGTGELFF. CDR3 coding DNA: TGTGCCAGCAGCGCCAGATCAATGGGGACCGGGGAGCTGTTTTTT.

The rearrangement uses TRBV18 and TRBJ1-4; the D is unclear. Germline V gene data show CDR1 as KGHSH and CDR2 as LQKENI. This CDR3 comprises 18 residues. V lost 1 base and J lost 0, with 15 bases in between. The CDR3 sequence: CASSPREIRSATNEKLFF. The CDR3 DNA sequence: TGTGCCAGCTCACCACGAGAGATTCGGTCTGCAACTAATGAAAAACTGTTTTTT.

The chain carries TRBV25-1 and TRBJ1-5, with 8 nucleotides matching TRBD1. CDR1 and CDR2 (germline): MGHDK, SYGVNS. The length of the CDR3 is 14 residues. J lost 4 bases, V lost 7 bases, and 6 bases had no gene match. CDR3 residues: CASIEDRGNQPQHF. CDR3 in DNA: TGTGCCAGCATAGAAGACAGGGGAAATCAGCCCCAGCATTTT.

This chain joins TRBV9 and TRBJ1-2; D is undetermined. V shed 0 bases and J shed 12 bases, with 15 bases lying between them. CDR1 is SGDLS and CDR2 is YYNGEE in the germline V gene. This CDR3 is built from 13 residues. The CDR3: CASSVATQAPDTF. The CDR3, as DNA: TGTGCCAGCAGCGTAGCCACTCAAGCCCCGGACACCTTC.

This clone has a single count. The chain is built from TRBV5-1 and TRBJ2-3; TRBD2 agrees at 11 bases. The CDR3 sequence is 14 residues long. V shed 4 bases and J 6 bases; nucleotides not matched to a gene: 4. Germline lookup yields CDR1 SGHRS and CDR2 YFSETQ. The CDR3 sequence: CASSMTSGIDTQYF. The DNA of the CDR3 is TGCGCCAGCAGCATGACTAGCGGGATCGATACGCAGTATTTT.

CDR3 amino acids: CASLRRDYGYTF. For the CDR3, the DNA is TGTGCCAGTCTCAGGAGAGACTATGGCTACACCTTC. The chain is built from TRBV19 and TRBJ1-2; D gene uncertain. Between the trimmed V and J ends, which lost 8 bases and 3 bases, there was a span of 10 bases. The CDR3 covers 12 residues. Germline lookup yields CDR1 LNHDA and CDR2 SQIVND (reference sequence).

The table lists this clone with a few counts. This rearrangement joins TRBV29-1 to TRBJ1-1, with D maybe TRBD1 (6 bases). This CDR3 comprises 13 residues. In germline, CDR1 is SQVTM, CDR2 ANQGSEA. The V gene lost 3 bases and the J gene lost 5 bases, with 13 bases spanning the gap. This chain's CDR3 is CSVDKGGRTEAFF. CDR3 DNA: TGCAGCGTTGATAAGGGGGGCAGGACTGAAGCTTTCTTT.